This T cell receptor beta chain stems from a study of blood T cell repertoires in COVID-19. V was shortened by 4 bases and J by 5 bases, with 17 bases between the two germline ends. The CDR3 sequence is 15 residues long. CDR1 is SNHLY, CDR2 FYNNEI, per germline. In the original analysis: Counts of nucleated cells, estimated from reference gene primer amplification, were obtained. Produced via immunoSEQ multiplex PCR; TCRdb's table is partial and in-frame only. The DNA gave D and trimming, while V, J and clone size come from that table. Here the sample spans 70,000 to 85,000 clones, roughly four fifths being singletons.

The chain uses TRBV2 and TRBJ1-2, with D maybe TRBD1 (5 bases). The sequenced material came from peripheral blood. The TCR sequence derives from a man aged 55 to 70 with acute or convalescent COVID-19. The chain's CDR3 is CASSGDATAIYGYTF. The CDR3 DNA is TGTGCCAGCAGTGGAGACGCGACAGCCATTTATGGCTACACCTTC. The full variable domain, with the rest looked up from reference TRBV2 and TRBJ1-2, is EPEVTQTPSHQVTQMGQEVILRCVPISNHLYFYWYRQILGQKVEFLVSFYNNEISEKSEIFDDQFSVERPDGSNFTLKIRSTKLEDSAMYFCASSGDATAIYGYTFGSGTRLTVV.